This is a list of T cell receptor beta chains from one sample in a study of glioma-infiltrating T cells. TCRdb reanalysed the multiplex PCR reads using MiXCR and keeps one entry per CDR3 protein. The sample comprises approximately 120,000 distinct CDR3 sequences, roughly 25% of which are singletons, and 15% rests with the top ten. What was sequenced was glioma tissue, nonneoplastic brain tissue, or PBMCs (not recorded which). These receptors were taken from a human donor with low-grade glioma or glioblastoma, undergoing nonglioma brain surgery, or in good health (not recorded which). CDR3s include the opening cysteine and the closing phenylalanine or tryptophan. Each record gives: V gene, J gene, D gene, CDR3 protein. The D gene is left open where the match is weak.

v_call: TRBV12-3/TRBV12-4; j_call: TRBJ2-1; d_call: -; cdr3_aa: CASSFRRGNEQFF
v_call: TRBV5-1; j_call: TRBJ1-1; d_call: TRBD1; cdr3_aa: CASRYRDRVSEAFF
v_call: TRBV14; j_call: TRBJ1-2; d_call: -; cdr3_aa: CASSQDQGIYGYTF
v_call: TRBV12-3/TRBV12-4; j_call: TRBJ1-1; d_call: -; cdr3_aa: CASSFAAVGTEAFF
v_call: TRBV29-1; j_call: TRBJ2-1; d_call: TRBD2; cdr3_aa: CSARMLGTSGHLSSYNKQFF
v_call: TRBV19; j_call: TRBJ2-6; d_call: -; cdr3_aa: CASIGGEAGANVLTF
v_call: TRBV29-1; j_call: TRBJ2-1; d_call: -; cdr3_aa: CSVAGGEAGVGNEQFF
v_call: TRBV6-6; j_call: TRBJ1-1; d_call: -; cdr3_aa: CASSYRGYAEAFF
v_call: TRBV28; j_call: TRBJ2-2; d_call: TRBD1; cdr3_aa: CASIDRGQGELFF
v_call: TRBV6-2/TRBV6-3; j_call: TRBJ2-1; d_call: TRBD2; cdr3_aa: CASSYSGLGETRSSYNEQFF
v_call: TRBV29-1; j_call: TRBJ2-1; d_call: -; cdr3_aa: CSGGRDNEQFF
v_call: TRBV7-2; j_call: TRBJ2-7; d_call: -; cdr3_aa: CASSFGLNYEQYF
v_call: TRBV12-3/TRBV12-4; j_call: TRBJ2-7; d_call: TRBD2; cdr3_aa: CASRLAGGYEQYF
v_call: TRBV20-1; j_call: TRBJ2-5; d_call: -; cdr3_aa: CSASVQGRETQYF
v_call: TRBV7-3; j_call: TRBJ1-3; d_call: -; cdr3_aa: CASSLREGDTIYF
v_call: TRBV10-3; j_call: TRBJ2-3; d_call: -; cdr3_aa: CAISRGATDTQYF
v_call: TRBV6-1; j_call: TRBJ2-5; d_call: TRBD1; cdr3_aa: CASSRTGSNLETQYF
v_call: TRBV6-1; j_call: TRBJ1-1; d_call: -; cdr3_aa: CASNQRQSNTEAFF
v_call: TRBV7-2; j_call: TRBJ2-7; d_call: -; cdr3_aa: CASSGHSYEQYF
v_call: TRBV9; j_call: TRBJ1-2; d_call: -; cdr3_aa: CASSVGYRYGYTF
v_call: TRBV6-5; j_call: TRBJ1-3; d_call: -; cdr3_aa: CARRSPWPPPPGPPLSF
v_call: TRBV7-9; j_call: TRBJ2-7; d_call: -; cdr3_aa: CASSTPGPGEQYF
v_call: TRBV20-1; j_call: TRBJ2-7; d_call: -; cdr3_aa: CSAPDLARWPHEQYF
v_call: TRBV3-1; j_call: TRBJ2-3; d_call: TRBD2; cdr3_aa: CASSEAGTISTDTQYF
v_call: TRBV6-6; j_call: TRBJ2-7; d_call: -; cdr3_aa: CASSYSIQPGTVSYEQYF
v_call: TRBV7-2; j_call: TRBJ2-7; d_call: -; cdr3_aa: CASSPSVIPYEQYF
v_call: TRBV14; j_call: TRBJ1-3; d_call: -; cdr3_aa: CASSQVGAYSGNTIYF
v_call: TRBV19; j_call: TRBJ1-1; d_call: -; cdr3_aa: CASSPLGARNTEAFF
v_call: TRBV12-3/TRBV12-4; j_call: TRBJ1-5; d_call: -; cdr3_aa: CASSLDPGQGNQPQHF
v_call: TRBV12-3/TRBV12-4; j_call: TRBJ2-7; d_call: -; cdr3_aa: CASSFGGMAYEQYF
v_call: TRBV28; j_call: TRBJ2-1; d_call: TRBD2; cdr3_aa: CASNLAGVRNEQFF
v_call: TRBV19; j_call: TRBJ1-2; d_call: TRBD1; cdr3_aa: CASNLQGARGYTF
v_call: TRBV7-2; j_call: TRBJ1-1; d_call: TRBD1; cdr3_aa: CASSLWTGRAFF
v_call: TRBV3-1; j_call: TRBJ1-1; d_call: -; cdr3_aa: CASSQGRLGMNTEAFF
v_call: TRBV20-1; j_call: TRBJ1-2; d_call: TRBD1; cdr3_aa: CSARDFGTGANYGYTF
v_call: TRBV20-1; j_call: TRBJ2-1; d_call: -; cdr3_aa: CSARELQVNNEQFF
v_call: TRBV3-1; j_call: TRBJ2-7; d_call: TRBD2; cdr3_aa: CASSRPGLAGYEQYF
v_call: TRBV30; j_call: TRBJ1-5; d_call: TRBD1; cdr3_aa: CAWRDRRGTAPESSQPQHF
v_call: TRBV12-3/TRBV12-4; j_call: TRBJ1-2; d_call: TRBD1; cdr3_aa: CASSPTGQGGGYTF
v_call: TRBV4-2; j_call: TRBJ1-2; d_call: -; cdr3_aa: CASSQEERNYGYTF
v_call: TRBV7-9; j_call: TRBJ2-7; d_call: TRBD1; cdr3_aa: CASSSTLVERTGTPYEQYF
v_call: TRBV6-2/TRBV6-3; j_call: TRBJ1-5; d_call: -; cdr3_aa: CASSYAAAPLDPVGNQPQHF
v_call: TRBV6-1; j_call: TRBJ2-3; d_call: TRBD1; cdr3_aa: CASSSPGTGTDTQYF
v_call: TRBV4-3; j_call: TRBJ1-1; d_call: -; cdr3_aa: CASSQGGGRNTEAFF
v_call: TRBV6-6; j_call: TRBJ2-1; d_call: -; cdr3_aa: CASSYSPSVYQGADGQFF
v_call: TRBV19; j_call: TRBJ2-3; d_call: -; cdr3_aa: CASKGNGGTDTQYF
v_call: TRBV7-9; j_call: TRBJ2-6; d_call: TRBD1; cdr3_aa: CASSTPQGGSSGANVLTF
v_call: TRBV12-3/TRBV12-4; j_call: TRBJ1-2; d_call: -; cdr3_aa: CASSLDPYGYTF
v_call: TRBV24-1; j_call: TRBJ2-3; d_call: -; cdr3_aa: CATSDTGQAPDTQYF
v_call: TRBV20-1; j_call: TRBJ1-6; d_call: -; cdr3_aa: CSARPRTVAYNSPLHF
v_call: TRBV28; j_call: TRBJ2-7; d_call: TRBD2; cdr3_aa: CASSSPRTSGQYEQYF
v_call: TRBV19; j_call: TRBJ2-2; d_call: -; cdr3_aa: CASIERGTNTGELFF
v_call: TRBV28; j_call: TRBJ1-6; d_call: TRBD1; cdr3_aa: CASRRTGDNSPLHF
v_call: TRBV12-3/TRBV12-4; j_call: TRBJ1-1; d_call: TRBD1; cdr3_aa: CASGLQGAVGF
v_call: TRBV18; j_call: TRBJ1-1; d_call: -; cdr3_aa: CASHGAAEAFF
v_call: TRBV3-1; j_call: TRBJ2-7; d_call: TRBD2; cdr3_aa: CASSLSGSSYEQYF
v_call: TRBV6-1; j_call: TRBJ2-7; d_call: -; cdr3_aa: CASTEGTSRYEQYF
v_call: TRBV3-1; j_call: TRBJ1-3; d_call: -; cdr3_aa: CASRHRAAGNTIYF
v_call: TRBV7-2; j_call: TRBJ2-4; d_call: -; cdr3_aa: CASSSRDPGALAKNIQYF